The clone carrying this TCR beta chain has just a few counts. The CDR3 spans 16 residues. V shed 0 bases and J 3 bases; nucleotides not matched to a gene: 7. The V gene's germline CDR1 is MGHRA and CDR2 YSYEKL. These data originate in a study of blood T cell repertoires in COVID-19. Turning to the study itself: Researchers got acute and convalescent COVID-19 samples from the United States, Italy and Spain. PBMCs, B-cell-depleted T cells, or T cells provided the cDNA or gDNA that made up the material.

Assay: immunoSEQ multiplex PCR; the TCRdb copy retains only in-frame clones and omits some. Among approximately 77,000 clones, 75% to 85% were seen once, and the ten largest hold under 5.5%. Input material: peripheral blood. This clonotype was obtained from a woman in her seventies with acute or convalescent COVID-19. The V and J genes are TRBV4-1 and TRBJ2-7; 8 positions agree with TRBD2. CDR3 in DNA: TGCGCCAGCAGCCAAGAGGATCGGACTAGCCTCTACGAGCAGTACTTC. Translation: CASSQEDRTSLYEQYF.